This T cell receptor beta chain was sequenced in a study of blood T cell repertoires in COVID-19. Only in-frame clones appear in the TCRdb table, and some are missing; sequencing was by immunoSEQ multiplex PCR. Among 200,000 to 300,000 clones listed, around 88% were seen once. Between the trimmed V and J ends, which lost 5 bases and 6 bases, there was a span of 17 bases. Germline V gene sequence: CDR1 SGHTA, CDR2 FQGNSA. The CDR3 length is 16 residues. Input material: PBMCs or T cells enriched from blood (not recorded which). The rearrangement joins TRBV7-2 to TRBJ1-6; D ambiguous. The clonotype was recovered from a young woman who had recovered from COVID-19. CDR3 nucleotide sequence: TGTGCCAGCAGCCCCCAACCGGGAGTAGTTAATTCACCCCTCCACTTT. Amino acids: CASSPQPGVVNSPLHF.